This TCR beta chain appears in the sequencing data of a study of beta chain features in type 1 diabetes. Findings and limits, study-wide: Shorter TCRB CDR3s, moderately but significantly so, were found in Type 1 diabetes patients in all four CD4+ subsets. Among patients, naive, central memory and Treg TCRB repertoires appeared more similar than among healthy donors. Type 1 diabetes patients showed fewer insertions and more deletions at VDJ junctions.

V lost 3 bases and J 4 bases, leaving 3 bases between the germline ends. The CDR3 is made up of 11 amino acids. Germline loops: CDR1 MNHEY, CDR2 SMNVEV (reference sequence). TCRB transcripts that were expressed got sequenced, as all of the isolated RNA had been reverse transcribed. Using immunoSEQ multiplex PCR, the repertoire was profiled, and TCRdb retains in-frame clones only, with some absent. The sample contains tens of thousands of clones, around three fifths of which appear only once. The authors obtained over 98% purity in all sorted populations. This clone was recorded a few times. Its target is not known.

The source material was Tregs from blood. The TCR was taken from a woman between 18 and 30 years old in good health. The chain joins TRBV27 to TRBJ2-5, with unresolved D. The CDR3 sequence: CASSFLETQYF. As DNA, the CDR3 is TGTGCCAGCAGTTTTCTAGAGACCCAGTACTTC.